The sequence of this T cell receptor (beta chain) was determined in a study of cytomegalovirus exposure and HLA in healthy donors. Study-wide results and limits: Among the sequence variants, a highly shared cluster was likely an artifact of sequencing.

The CDR3 totals 16 residues. V gave up 2 bases and J gave up 0 bases, with 14 bases separating them. Germline lookup yields CDR1 MDHEN and CDR2 SYDVKM. Primers: 60 Vbeta forward and 13 Jbeta reverse. Repertoires were generated with immunoSEQ multiplex PCR, while TCRdb's copy carries only in-frame clones and drops some. The repertoire holds about 150,000 clones, with around 68% as singletons. A word on this clone: Its antigen is not identified.

The origin of this receptor is a man aged 25 to 40 in good health and CMV-seronegative. This chain joins TRBV28 and TRBJ2-7; D possibly corresponds to TRBD2 (5 bases). Sequenced: PBMCs. CDR3 coding DNA: TGTGCCAGCAGTTTACGGGGAAGGCTCAGCTCCTACGAGCAGTACTTC. Its protein product is CASSLRGRLSSYEQYF.